Listed below are T cell receptor beta chains from one sample, sequenced in a study of Ad26.COV2.S vaccination and SARS-CoV-2 variants. Generated by immunoSEQ multiplex PCR, the TCRdb table keeps only in-frame clones and is missing some. The table has roughly 380,000 clones, 80% to 90% seen once. The source material was peripheral blood, sampled in a trial of Ad26.COV2.S vaccine versus placebo. These TCRs come from a person between 18 and 65 years old who received the Ad26.COV2.S COVID-19 vaccine or a placebo. Each CDR3 is given with its conserved first and last residue. The order of the fields is J gene, D gene, V gene, clone size, CDR3 DNA, CDR3 protein. A D gene is named only where the DNA matches it firmly. Clone size appears in some rows only: once, few, many, or a class for an expanded clone.

TRBJ2-5 . TRBV4-3 . TGCGCCAGCAGCCAACTCGGCCCCTTGCGGGGCTCCCGGGAGACCCAGTACTTC CASSQLGPLRGSRETQYF
TRBJ2-1 . TRBV13 . TGTGCCAGCAGCTTAGGCCTGTCCAATGAGCAGTTCTTC CASSLGLSNEQFF
TRBJ1-3 TRBD1 TRBV19 . TGTGCCAGTATATCGACAGGGCGCGCTGGAAACACCATATATTTT CASISTGRAGNTIYF
TRBJ2-6 . TRBV5-8 . TGTGCCAGCAGCTACAGTTGGGCTGCGGCGGGGGCCAACGTCCTGACTTTC CASSYSWAAAGANVLTF
TRBJ2-4 TRBD2 TRBV7-2 . TGTGCCAGCAGCTTATCGGGGGGAACAAACATTCAGTACTTC CASSLSGGTNIQYF
TRBJ1-5 . TRBV7-8 . TGTGCCAGCAGCTTAGTCAGCTACAATCAGCCCCAGCATTTT CASSLVSYNQPQHF
TRBJ1-2 . TRBV13 . TGTGCCAGCAGCTTAGGCGGGGTGATCTATGGCTACACCTTC CASSLGGVIYGYTF
TRBJ1-4 . TRBV6-6 . TGTGCCAGCAACAACAGGGCGGAATCGAGTGAAAAACTGTTTTTT CASNNRAESSEKLFF
TRBJ2-1 . TRBV11-2 . TGTGCCAGCACCCTCAGGGGGGGAGGCTACAATGAGCAGTTCTTC CASTLRGGGYNEQFF
TRBJ2-7 TRBD2 TRBV4-3 . TGCGCCAGCAGCCAAGATTCGGCTAGCGGGGGCCCCTGGTACTTC CASSQDSASGGPWYF
TRBJ2-1 . TRBV27 . TGTGCCAGCAGACAGGCCCAGGAGCAGTTCTTC CASRQAQEQFF
TRBJ1-4 TRBD1 TRBV19 . TGTGCCAGTAGTGCCATGACAGGGGAAGGCGAAAAACTGTTTTTT CASSAMTGEGEKLFF
TRBJ2-7 TRBD2 TRBV5-1 . TGCGCCAGCAGCTTGGACCCTAGCGGGGGGTTAAGGTCCTACGAGCAGTACTTC CASSLDPSGGLRSYEQYF
TRBJ2-7 TRBD2 TRBV27 . TGTGCCAGCAAGCTAGCGGGGGTACGCGAGCAGTACTTC CASKLAGVREQYF
TRBJ2-3 . TRBV19 once TGTGCCAGTAGTGTTCAGGGGTTAGCTTCCACAGATACGCAGTATTTT CASSVQGLASTDTQYF
TRBJ1-2 TRBD1 TRBV5-6 . TGTGCCAGCAGCTTCGACAGGGGGCTTGTCTACACCTTC CASSFDRGLVYTF
TRBJ1-6 TRBD1 TRBV6-5 . TGTGCCAGCAGTCAGGGGGAGAATTCACCCCTCCACTTT CASSQGENSPLHF
TRBJ1-6 . TRBV15 . TGTGCCACCAGCAGAGAGATAGAGAGCTCCTATAATTCACCCCTCCACTTT CATSREIESSYNSPLHF
TRBJ2-2 TRBD1 TRBV4-2 few TGTGCCAGCAGCCAAGAGACAGGGCCAGGTGCCGGGGAGCTGTTTTTT CASSQETGPGAGELFF
TRBJ1-2 . TRBV29-1 . TGCAGCGTAACCGGGACGATTAACTATGGCTACACCTTC CSVTGTINYGYTF
TRBJ2-1 . TRBV7-6 . TGTGCCAGCAGCCCCGGGACAAACGCATACAATGAGCAGTTCTTC CASSPGTNAYNEQFF
TRBJ1-2 . TRBV7-2 . TGTGCCAGCAGCTTAGGGGTTTTGATAGGTGGCTACACCTTC CASSLGVLIGGYTF
TRBJ1-2 . TRBV9 . TGTGCCAGCAGCGTAGCTGGCGCCTTCCGTGCTTGGGGCTACACCTTC CASSVAGAFRAWGYTF
TRBJ1-3 . TRBV3-1/TRBV3-2 . TGTGCCAGCAGCCAAGGGCCCGGAAACACCATATATTTT CASSQGPGNTIYF
TRBJ1-2 TRBD1 TRBV7-9 once TGTGCCAGCAGCCCTAGCCGACAGGGGGCGCGGGGCTACACCTTC CASSPSRQGARGYTF
TRBJ1-5 . TRBV27 . TGTGCCAGCAGTTCAAGGCAGGGAGGTGGCAATCAGCCCCAGCATTTT CASSSRQGGGNQPQHF
TRBJ2-7 . TRBV11-2 . TGTGCCAGCAGCCCGTACGGAAGGGGCTCCTACGAGCAGTACTTC CASSPYGRGSYEQYF
TRBJ2-7 . TRBV21-1 . TGTGCCAGCAGCAAAGTTAGTCAGGGGTGGCGCGGGATGTACGAGCAGTACTTC CASSKVSQGWRGMYEQYF
TRBJ2-7 . TRBV5-6 . TGTGCCAGCAGGCGTCAATCCGAGCAGTACTTC CASRRQSEQYF
TRBJ2-7 TRBD1 TRBV7-2 . TGTGCCAGCAGAAGGTCCGGGACAGGGGTCTCCTACGAGCAGTACTTC CASRRSGTGVSYEQYF
TRBJ1-1 TRBD1 TRBV19 . TGTGCCACCTCGGACAGGGGCACTGAAGCTTTCTTT CATSDRGTEAFF
TRBJ2-1 TRBD2 TRBV5-1 . TGCGCCAGCAGTAGACTAGCGGAGAACAATGAGCAGTTCTTC CASSRLAENNEQFF
TRBJ1-1 . TRBV7-3 . TGTGCCAGCAGCTTAGAACAGGTTGTGAACACTGAAGCTTTCTTT CASSLEQVVNTEAFF
TRBJ2-1 . TRBV7-8 . TGTGCCAGCAGCTTGACCTACAATGAGCAGTTCTTC CASSLTYNEQFF
TRBJ2-7 TRBD1 TRBV9 . TGTGCCAGCAGCCTAGGGGACAGGGGTTTCTACGAGCAGTACTTC CASSLGDRGFYEQYF
TRBJ2-7 . TRBV18 . TGTGCCAGCTCACCACGGCCCCAAGGGACTCTGGAAGAGCAGTACTTC CASSPRPQGTLEEQYF
TRBJ1-2 . TRBV23-1 . TGCGCCAGCAGTCAACCCCATCAGGACTCACAGGGAGACTATGGCTACACCTTC CASSQPHQDSQGDYGYTF
TRBJ2-3 . TRBV24-1 . TGTGCCACCAGGGGCAGCTTCGACACAGATACGCAGTATTTT CATRGSFDTDTQYF
TRBJ1-3 . TRBV7-3 . TGTGCCAGCAGTGCGGGGGGTGGAAACACCATATATTTT CASSAGGGNTIYF